This entry concerns a single T cell receptor (beta chain). Antigen unknown. Investigators amplified TCR beta CDR3 regions from RNA transcripts. Following a first-round RT-PCR that used HTBI primers, a second-round multiplex PCR was carried out. TCRdb re-derived calls from the multiplex PCR reads in MiXCR, one entry per CDR3 protein. The data show roughly 51,000 distinct CDR3 sequences, around 50% seen once. This sample was included in a study of Graves' ophthalmopathy and Graves' hyperthyroidism. Study results and caveats: Blood repertoires reportedly contained most expanded thyroid clonotypes above 0.001 frequency. Cross-validated, the 13-signature model showed 87.88%/81.08% sensitivity/specificity, and 80%/75% in the test set.

Trimming left V 2 bases short and J 5 bases short, with 12 bases between. Germline assignment: CDR1 MNHEY and CDR2 SVGAGI. CDR3 length: 14 residues. This chain joins TRBV6-5 and TRBJ1-2; D is unclear. The sample comprised peripheral blood. The receptor was isolated from an adult man with Graves' ophthalmopathy. The CDR3 nucleotides read TGTGCCAGCAGTTACAGCGAGGGCGCTTATGGCTACACCTTC. Protein: CASSYSEGAYGYTF.